A selection of T cell receptor beta chains follows, all from one sample in a study of blood T cell repertoires in COVID-19. Some clones are missing from TCRdb's copy, which holds only in-frame ones; the method was immunoSEQ multiplex PCR. The table includes around 45,000 clones, around nine tenths detected once. The sample taken for sequencing was peripheral blood. These receptors all stem from a man aged 55 to 70 with active or convalescent COVID-19. CDR3s include the opening cysteine and the closing phenylalanine or tryptophan. D genes are given only for firm matches. For some rows the clone size is stated as once, few or many, or as a class when expanded; others skip it.

size: -
V: TRBV2
J: TRBJ1-5
D: -
CDR3: CASSGAGWVTPHF
DNA: TGTGCCAGCAGTGGGGCAGGCTGGGTTACTCCGCATTTT

size: -
V: TRBV28
J: TRBJ2-7
D: -
CDR3: CASTRDTNEQYF
DNA: TGTGCCAGCACCAGGGACACGAACGAGCAGTACTTC

size: -
V: TRBV18
J: TRBJ1-5
D: -
CDR3: CASSLPGNQPQHF
DNA: TGTGCCAGCTCATTACCGGGAAATCAGCCCCAGCATTTT

size: -
V: TRBV11-2
J: TRBJ2-4
D: -
CDR3: CASSSPFGGSRDIQYF
DNA: TGTGCCAGCAGCTCCCCCTTTGGGGGCTCGAGGGACATTCAGTACTTC

size: -
V: TRBV6-6
J: TRBJ1-2
D: -
CDR3: CASSYQNGYTF
DNA: TGTGCCAGCAGTTACCAAAATGGCTACACCTTC

size: -
V: TRBV4-3
J: TRBJ2-7
D: TRBD2
CDR3: CASSPGLAGAYGQYF
DNA: TGCGCCAGCAGCCCCGGACTAGCGGGGGCCTACGGGCAGTACTTC

size: -
V: TRBV7-9
J: TRBJ2-7
D: TRBD1
CDR3: CASRPWDREEQYF
DNA: TGTGCCAGCAGACCTTGGGACAGGGAGGAGCAGTACTTC

size: once
V: TRBV10-3
J: TRBJ1-2
D: -
CDR3: CAISESTENYGYTF
DNA: TGTGCCATCAGTGAGTCGACAGAAAACTATGGCTACACCTTC

size: few
V: TRBV4-3
J: TRBJ2-7
D: -
CDR3: CASSQGYGSYEQYF
DNA: TGCGCCAGCAGCCAAGGGTACGGTAGCTACGAGCAGTACTTC

size: once
V: TRBV29-1
J: TRBJ1-2
D: TRBD1
CDR3: CSVSVDRGLYGYTF
DNA: TGCAGCGTTTCAGTGGACAGGGGGCTCTATGGCTACACCTTC

size: -
V: TRBV3-1/TRBV3-2
J: TRBJ2-2
D: -
CDR3: CASSQGGAAGGELFF
DNA: TGTGCCAGCAGCCAAGGCGGCGCGGCGGGCGGGGAGCTGTTTTTT

size: -
V: TRBV4-3
J: TRBJ1-1
D: -
CDR3: CASSPPGVAEAFF
DNA: TGCGCCAGCAGCCCCCCCGGGGTCGCTGAAGCTTTCTTT

size: few
V: TRBV3-1/TRBV3-2
J: TRBJ1-1
D: -
CDR3: CASSQHGGEAFF
DNA: TGTGCCAGCAGCCAACATGGCGGTGAAGCTTTCTTT

size: -
V: TRBV19
J: TRBJ1-5
D: TRBD1
CDR3: CASRQGRNQPQHF
DNA: TGTGCCAGCAGACAGGGACGCAATCAGCCCCAGCATTTT

size: few
V: TRBV5-4
J: TRBJ1-2
D: TRBD1
CDR3: CASSPGQGDGYTF
DNA: TGTGCCAGCAGCCCGGGACAGGGGGATGGCTACACCTTC

size: -
V: TRBV10-3
J: TRBJ1-6
D: TRBD1
CDR3: CAVTGGPDSPLHF
DNA: TGTGCCGTAACAGGGGGCCCCGATTCACCCCTCCACTTT

size: -
V: TRBV18
J: TRBJ1-6
D: -
CDR3: CASSPEEGSPLHF
DNA: TGTGCCAGCTCACCGGAAGAGGGCTCACCCCTCCACTTT

size: -
V: TRBV21-1
J: TRBJ2-1
D: -
CDR3: CASSKISGGASYNEQFF
DNA: TGTGCCAGCAGCAAAATCAGCGGGGGGGCCTCTTACAATGAGCAGTTCTTC

size: once
V: TRBV5-6
J: TRBJ1-1
D: -
CDR3: CASSLGAGSEAFF
DNA: TGTGCCAGCAGCTTAGGAGCGGGGTCTGAAGCTTTCTTT

size: -
V: TRBV6-5
J: TRBJ1-2
D: -
CDR3: CASSSPGLRYGYTF
DNA: TGTGCCAGCAGTTCTCCAGGGCTTCGATATGGCTACACCTTC

size: -
V: TRBV4-2
J: TRBJ2-7
D: TRBD1
CDR3: CASSQAGQGLHEQYF
DNA: TGTGCCAGCAGCCAAGCGGGACAGGGGTTGCACGAGCAGTACTTC

size: -
V: TRBV9
J: TRBJ1-2
D: -
CDR3: CASSGWGLRNYGYTF
DNA: TGTGCCAGCAGCGGTTGGGGGCTAAGGAACTATGGCTACACCTTC

size: -
V: TRBV3-1/TRBV3-2
J: TRBJ2-7
D: -
CDR3: CASSLNTISYEQYF
DNA: TGTGCCAGCAGCCTCAACACTATCTCCTACGAGCAGTACTTC

size: -
V: TRBV9
J: TRBJ2-5
D: TRBD2
CDR3: CASSPGTSGGYQETQYF
DNA: TGTGCCAGCAGCCCCGGGACTAGCGGGGGGTACCAAGAGACCCAGTACTTC

size: -
V: TRBV10-3
J: TRBJ1-6
D: -
CDR3: CATCGGPNSPLHF
DNA: TGTGCCACCTGTGGGGGCCCGAATTCACCCCTCCACTTT

size: -
V: TRBV4-2
J: TRBJ2-7
D: TRBD1
CDR3: CASSQDWRQGADEQYF
DNA: TGTGCCAGCAGCCAAGATTGGCGGCAGGGGGCGGACGAGCAGTACTTC

size: -
V: TRBV29-1
J: TRBJ2-7
D: TRBD1
CDR3: CSVLGTVNYEQYF
DNA: TGCAGCGTCCTAGGGACAGTAAACTACGAGCAGTACTTC

size: -
V: TRBV19
J: TRBJ2-7
D: TRBD2
CDR3: CASSASSGGYEQYF
DNA: TGTGCCAGTAGTGCCTCTAGCGGGGGATACGAGCAGTACTTC

size: -
V: TRBV7-8
J: TRBJ1-1
D: -
CDR3: CASSRPGTEAFF
DNA: TGTGCCAGCAGCCGACCCGGGACTGAAGCTTTCTTT

size: -
V: TRBV5-1
J: TRBJ1-6
D: TRBD1
CDR3: CASSEDRSYNSPLHF
DNA: TGCGCCAGCAGCGAGGACAGGTCCTATAATTCACCCCTCCACTTT

size: -
V: TRBV2
J: TRBJ2-2
D: TRBD2
CDR3: CASRGLAGDTGELFF
DNA: TGTGCCAGCAGGGGACTAGCGGGGGACACCGGGGAGCTGTTTTTT

size: -
V: TRBV7-9
J: TRBJ1-1
D: -
CDR3: CASSLGAGVLGEAFF
DNA: TGTGCCAGCAGCTTAGGGGCAGGGGTCCTGGGGGAAGCTTTCTTT

size: -
V: TRBV7-8
J: TRBJ1-1
D: -
CDR3: CASSPRRRNTEAFF
DNA: TGTGCCAGCAGCCCCCGCAGGCGGAACACTGAAGCTTTCTTT